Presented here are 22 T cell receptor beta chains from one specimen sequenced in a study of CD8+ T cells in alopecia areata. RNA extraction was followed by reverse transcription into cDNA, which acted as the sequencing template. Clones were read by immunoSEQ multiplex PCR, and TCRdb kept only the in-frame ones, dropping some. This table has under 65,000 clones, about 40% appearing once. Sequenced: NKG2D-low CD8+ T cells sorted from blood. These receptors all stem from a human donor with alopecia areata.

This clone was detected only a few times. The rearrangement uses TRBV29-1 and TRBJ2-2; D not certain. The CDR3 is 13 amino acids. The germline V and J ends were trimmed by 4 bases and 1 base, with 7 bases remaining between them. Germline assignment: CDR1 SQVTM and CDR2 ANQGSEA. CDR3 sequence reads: CSVGAENTGELFF. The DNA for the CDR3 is TGCAGCGTTGGGGCAGAGAACACCGGGGAGCTGTTTTTT.

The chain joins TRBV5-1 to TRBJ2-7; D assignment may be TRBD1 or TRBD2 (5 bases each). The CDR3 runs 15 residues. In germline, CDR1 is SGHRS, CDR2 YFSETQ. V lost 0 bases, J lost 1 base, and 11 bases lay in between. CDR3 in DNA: TGCGCCAGCAGCTTGGAGTGGGACCCTTCCTACGAGCAGTACTTC. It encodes CASSLEWDPSYEQYF. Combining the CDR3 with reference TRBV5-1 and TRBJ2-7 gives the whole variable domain KAGVTQTPRYLIKTRGQQVTLSCSPISGHRSVSWYQQTPGQGLQFLFEYFSETQRNKGNFPGRFSGRQFSNSRSEMNVSTLELGDSALYLCASSLEWDPSYEQYFGPGTRLTVT.

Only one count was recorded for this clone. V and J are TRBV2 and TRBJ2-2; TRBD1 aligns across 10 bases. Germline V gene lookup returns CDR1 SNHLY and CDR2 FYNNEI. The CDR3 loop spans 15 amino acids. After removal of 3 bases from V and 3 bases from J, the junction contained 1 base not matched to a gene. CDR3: CASSEGTGDTGELFF. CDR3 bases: TGTGCCAGCAGTGAGGGGACAGGGGACACCGGGGAGCTGTTTTTT. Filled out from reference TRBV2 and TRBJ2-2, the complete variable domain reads EPEVTQTPSHQVTQMGQEVILRCVPISNHLYFYWYRQILGQKVEFLVSFYNNEISEKSEIFDDQFSVERPDGSNFTLKIRSTKLEDSAMYFCASSEGTGDTGELFFGEGSRLTVL.

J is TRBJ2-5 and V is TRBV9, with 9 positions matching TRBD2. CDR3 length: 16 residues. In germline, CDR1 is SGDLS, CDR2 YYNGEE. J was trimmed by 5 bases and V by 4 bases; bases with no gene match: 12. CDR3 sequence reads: CASSLGTSRVAETQYF. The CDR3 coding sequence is TGTGCCAGCAGCCTCGGGACTAGCAGGGTTGCGGAGACCCAGTACTTC.

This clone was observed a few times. The DNA for the CDR3 is TGTGCCGTCGGGACGAAGAAGACCCAGTACTTC. It encodes CAVGTKKTQYF. The V and J genes are TRBV10-3 and TRBJ2-5; perhaps D is TRBD1 or TRBD2 (5 bases each). V was trimmed by 11 bases and J by 6 bases, leaving 13 bases between them. The CDR3 spans 11 residues. Germline V gives CDR1 ENHRY, CDR2 SYGVKD.

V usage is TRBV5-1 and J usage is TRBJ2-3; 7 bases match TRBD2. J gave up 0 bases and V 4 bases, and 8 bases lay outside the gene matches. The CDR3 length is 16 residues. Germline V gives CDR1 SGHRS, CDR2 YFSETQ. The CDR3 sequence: CASSEGGSSSTDTQYF. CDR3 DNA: TGCGCCAGCAGCGAGGGCGGGAGCTCTAGCACAGATACGCAGTATTTT.

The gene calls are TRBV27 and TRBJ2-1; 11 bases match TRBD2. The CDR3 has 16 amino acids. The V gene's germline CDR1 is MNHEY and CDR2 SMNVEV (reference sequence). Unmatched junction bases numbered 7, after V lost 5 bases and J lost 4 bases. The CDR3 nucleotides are TGTGCCAGCAGTCCACTAGCGGGAGCCCGGTACAATGAGCAGTTCTTC. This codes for CASSPLAGARYNEQFF.

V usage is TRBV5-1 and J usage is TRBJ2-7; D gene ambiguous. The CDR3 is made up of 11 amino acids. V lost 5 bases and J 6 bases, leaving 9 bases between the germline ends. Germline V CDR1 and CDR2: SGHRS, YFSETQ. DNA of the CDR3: TGCGCCAGCAGGGCATTTCCCGAGCAGTACTTC. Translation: CASRAFPEQYF.

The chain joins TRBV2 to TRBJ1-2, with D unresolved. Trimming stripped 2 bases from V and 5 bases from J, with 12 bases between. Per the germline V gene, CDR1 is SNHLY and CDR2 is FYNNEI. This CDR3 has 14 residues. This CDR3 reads CASSERQLSYGYTF. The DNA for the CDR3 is TGTGCCAGCAGTGAACGCCAGCTATCTTATGGCTACACCTTC.

CDR3 amino acids: CATGEALETQYF. The CDR3 DNA is TGTGCCACCGGCGAGGCTTTGGAGACCCAGTACTTC. The chain employs TRBV10-3 and TRBJ2-5; unclear D gene. This CDR3 is 12 amino acids long. Trimming shortened V by 10 bases and J by 5 bases, and 14 bases separated the two germline ends. From germline, CDR1 is ENHRY and CDR2 SYGVKD.

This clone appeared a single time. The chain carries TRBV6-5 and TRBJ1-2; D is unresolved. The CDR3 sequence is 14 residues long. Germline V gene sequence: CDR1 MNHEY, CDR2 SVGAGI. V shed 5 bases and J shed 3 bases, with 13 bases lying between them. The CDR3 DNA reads TGTGCCAGCAGTCCCCAGCGGGCGGACTATGGCTACACCTTC. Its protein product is CASSPQRADYGYTF.

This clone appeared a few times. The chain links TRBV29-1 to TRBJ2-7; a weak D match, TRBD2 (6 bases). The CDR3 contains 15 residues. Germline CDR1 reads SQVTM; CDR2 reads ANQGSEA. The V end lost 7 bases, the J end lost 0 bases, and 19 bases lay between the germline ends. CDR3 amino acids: CSGGSSRDSSYEQYF. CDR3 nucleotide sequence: TGCAGCGGGGGGTCTAGCCGGGACTCCTCCTACGAGCAGTACTTC.

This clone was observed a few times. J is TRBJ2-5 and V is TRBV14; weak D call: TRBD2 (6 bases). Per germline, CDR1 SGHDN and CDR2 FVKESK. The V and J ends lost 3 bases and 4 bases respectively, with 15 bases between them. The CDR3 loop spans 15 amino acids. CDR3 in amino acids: CASSHYDGTSETQYF. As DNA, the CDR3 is TGTGCCAGCAGCCACTACGACGGGACTTCAGAGACCCAGTACTTC. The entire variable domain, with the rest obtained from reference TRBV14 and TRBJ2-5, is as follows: EAGVTQFPSHSVIEKGQTVTLRCDPISGHDNLYWYRRVMGKEIKFLLHFVKESKQDESGMPNNRFLAERTGGTYSTLKVQPAELEDSGVYFCASSHYDGTSETQYFGPGTRLLVL.

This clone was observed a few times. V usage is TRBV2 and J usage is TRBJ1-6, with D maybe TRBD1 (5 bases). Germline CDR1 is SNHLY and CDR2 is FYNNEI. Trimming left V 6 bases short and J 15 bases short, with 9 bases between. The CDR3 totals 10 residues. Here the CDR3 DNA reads TGTGCCAGCAGGGGGGGGAACCTCCACTTT. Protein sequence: CASRGGNLHF.

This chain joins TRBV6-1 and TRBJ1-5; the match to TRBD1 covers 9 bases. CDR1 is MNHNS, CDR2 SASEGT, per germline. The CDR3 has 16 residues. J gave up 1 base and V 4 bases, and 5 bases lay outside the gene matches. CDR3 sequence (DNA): TGTGCCAGCAGTGCGACAGGGGGTGGAAGCAATCAGCCCCAGCATTTT. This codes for CASSATGGGSNQPQHF.

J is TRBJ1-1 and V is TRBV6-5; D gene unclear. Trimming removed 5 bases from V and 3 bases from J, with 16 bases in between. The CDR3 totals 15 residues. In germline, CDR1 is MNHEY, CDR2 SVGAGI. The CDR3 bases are TGTGCCAGCAGTCCAAGCGGAGAAGGGTACACTGAAGCTTTCTTT. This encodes CASSPSGEGYTEAFF.

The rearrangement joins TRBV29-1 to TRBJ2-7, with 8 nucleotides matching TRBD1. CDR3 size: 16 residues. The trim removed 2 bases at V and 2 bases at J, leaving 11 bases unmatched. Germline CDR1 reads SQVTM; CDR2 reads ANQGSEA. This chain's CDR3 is CSVEKLTGTGTYEQYF. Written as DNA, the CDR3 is TGCAGCGTTGAAAAGCTGACCGGGACAGGAACCTACGAGCAGTACTTC.

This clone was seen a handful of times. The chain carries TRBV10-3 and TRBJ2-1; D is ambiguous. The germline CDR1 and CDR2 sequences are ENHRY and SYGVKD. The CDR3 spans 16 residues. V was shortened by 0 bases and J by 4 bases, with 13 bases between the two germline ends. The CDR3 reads CAISESYQLGYNEQFF. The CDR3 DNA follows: TGTGCCATCAGTGAGTCGTATCAATTGGGATACAATGAGCAGTTCTTC.

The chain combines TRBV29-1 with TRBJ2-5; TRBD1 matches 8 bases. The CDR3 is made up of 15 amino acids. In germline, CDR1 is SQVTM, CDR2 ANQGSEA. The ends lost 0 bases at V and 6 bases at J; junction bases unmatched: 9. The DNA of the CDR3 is TGCAGCGTTGAAGATCGCGCAGGGGGCATAAAGACCCAGTACTTC. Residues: CSVEDRAGGIKTQYF.

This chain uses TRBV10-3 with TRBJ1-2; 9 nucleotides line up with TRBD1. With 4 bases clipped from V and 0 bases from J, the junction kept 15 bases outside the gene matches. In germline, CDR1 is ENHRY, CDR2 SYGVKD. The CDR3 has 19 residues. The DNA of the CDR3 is TGTGCCATCAGTGCCCAATCTCCGGGACAGGGACCAACTAACTATGGCTACACCTTC. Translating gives CAISAQSPGQGPTNYGYTF.

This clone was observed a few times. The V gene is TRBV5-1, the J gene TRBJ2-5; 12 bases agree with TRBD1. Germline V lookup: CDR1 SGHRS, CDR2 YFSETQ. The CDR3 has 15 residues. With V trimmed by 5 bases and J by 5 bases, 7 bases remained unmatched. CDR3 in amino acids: CASSPGTGGLETQYF. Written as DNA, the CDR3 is TGCGCCAGCAGTCCCGGGACAGGGGGCTTGGAGACCCAGTACTTC. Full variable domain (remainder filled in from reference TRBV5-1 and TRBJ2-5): KAGVTQTPRYLIKTRGQQVTLSCSPISGHRSVSWYQQTPGQGLQFLFEYFSETQRNKGNFPGRFSGRQFSNSRSEMNVSTLELGDSALYLCASSPGTGGLETQYFGPGTRLLVL.

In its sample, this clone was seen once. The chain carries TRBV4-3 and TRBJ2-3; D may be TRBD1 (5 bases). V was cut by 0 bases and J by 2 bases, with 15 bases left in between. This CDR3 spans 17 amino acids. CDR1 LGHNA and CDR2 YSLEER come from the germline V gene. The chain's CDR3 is CASSQDQAGSYTDTQYF. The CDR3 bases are TGCGCCAGCAGCCAAGATCAGGCAGGGTCTTACACAGATACGCAGTATTTT.